This TCR beta chain was profiled in a study of CD8+CD57+ T cells in acquired aplastic anemia. Trimming took 6 bases from V and 2 from J; bases not matched to a gene: 10. Germline V gene data show CDR1 as DFQATT and CDR2 as SNEGSKA (reference sequence). CDR3 length: 16 amino acids. TCR beta VDJ and CDR3 were profiled, and genomic DNA was the template. MiXCR, run by TCRdb on the reads, gives a single entry per CDR3 protein. The table lists some 200,000 distinct CDR3 sequences, around 60% of them singletons. This rearrangement joins TRBV20-1 to TRBJ2-3, with 11 bases matching TRBD2. The sequence came from a human donor in good health. The sequencing input was sorted CD4+, CD8+, or CD8+CD57+ T cells (not recorded which) from PBMCs. Written as DNA, the CDR3 is TGCAGTGCCACGCCTGGGACTAGCGGAGCCACAGATACGCAGTATTTT. This translates into CSATPGTSGATDTQYF.